The entry below gives a single TCR beta chain sequence along with its context. Its antigen is still unknown. The germline V gene encodes CDR1 LNHNV and CDR2 YYDKDF (reference sequence). The CDR3 loop spans 13 amino acids. V gave up 1 base and J gave up 4 bases, with 5 bases separating them. This sample stems from a study of regulatory T cells in long-lasting Graves disease. Construction of the TCR beta libraries employed iRepertoire HTBI primers in conjunction with Arm-PCR of CDR3 regions. Each CDR3 protein gets one entry after TCRdb re-called the multiplex PCR reads with MiXCR. The sample has fewer than 650,000 distinct CDR3 sequences, 15% to 20% seen once. The study's findings and limits: Analysis covered peripheral blood alone, not thyroid tissue. Persistent disease was associated with favored TRBV28 usage and with favored use of TRBJ1-2 and TRBJ2-5.

Documented time point: newly diagnosed GD, antithyroid drugs for less than 3 months. Following extraction of RNA from PBMCs, that RNA was used to make the TCR library. A further study also used this sample, focusing on T cells in Graves' hyperthyroidism and ophthalmopathy. From that second work: Using the HTBI primer set, a first-round RT-PCR was run on the TCR CDR3. Blood held most thyroid clonotypes expanded above 0.001 frequency.

The V gene is TRBV15, the J gene TRBJ2-1; D is uncertain. Sequencing used peripheral blood mononuclear cells (PBMCs), obtained at new diagnosis, from a patient treated with antithyroid drugs. The sequence came from a woman aged 30 to 39 with Graves disease. DNA for the CDR3: TGTGCCACCAGCAGAGCCCAATACAATGAGCAGTTCTTC. Translated, it gives CATSRAQYNEQFF.